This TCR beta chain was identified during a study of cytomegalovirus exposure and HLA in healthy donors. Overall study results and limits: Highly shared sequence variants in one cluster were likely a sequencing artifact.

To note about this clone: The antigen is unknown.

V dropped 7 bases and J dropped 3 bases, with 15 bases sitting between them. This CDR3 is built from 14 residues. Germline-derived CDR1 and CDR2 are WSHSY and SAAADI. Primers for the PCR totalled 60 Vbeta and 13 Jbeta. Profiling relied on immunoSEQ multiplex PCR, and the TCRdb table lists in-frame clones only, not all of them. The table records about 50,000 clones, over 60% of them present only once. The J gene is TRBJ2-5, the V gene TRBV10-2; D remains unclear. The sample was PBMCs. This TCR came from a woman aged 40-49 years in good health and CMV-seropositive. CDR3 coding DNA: TGCGCCAGCACCCGAGACGGCGGTGAAGAGACCCAGTACTTC. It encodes CASTRDGGEETQYF.